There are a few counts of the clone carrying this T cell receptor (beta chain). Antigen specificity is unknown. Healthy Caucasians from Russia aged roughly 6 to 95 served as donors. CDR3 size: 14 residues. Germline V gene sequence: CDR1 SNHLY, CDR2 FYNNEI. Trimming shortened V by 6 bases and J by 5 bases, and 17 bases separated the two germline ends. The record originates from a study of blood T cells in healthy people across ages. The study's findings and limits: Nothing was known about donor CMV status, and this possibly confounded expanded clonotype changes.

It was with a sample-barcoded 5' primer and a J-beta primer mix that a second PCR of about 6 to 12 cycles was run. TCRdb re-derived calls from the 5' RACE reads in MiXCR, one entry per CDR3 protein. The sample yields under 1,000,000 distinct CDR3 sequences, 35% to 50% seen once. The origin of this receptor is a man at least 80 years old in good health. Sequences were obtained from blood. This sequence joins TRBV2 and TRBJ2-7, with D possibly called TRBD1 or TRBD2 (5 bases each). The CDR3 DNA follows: TGTGCCAGCAGGTTTGGTGGGGTGGGGGACGAGCAGTACTTC. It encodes CASRFGGVGDEQYF.